These T cell receptor beta chains were read from a single sample in a study of technical replicates of blood from four donors. Clones were sequenced by immunoSEQ multiplex PCR, and TCRdb holds only the in-frame ones, with some missing. The sample carries roughly 71,000 clones, around 95% recorded once. Sequencing was carried out using T cells isolated from PBMCs. The receptor source for this set is a human donor in good health. The CDR3 runs from the conserved cysteine through the conserved F or W. A D gene is named only where the DNA matches it firmly. Size is stated for part of the rows, as once, few or many counts, or as a class when the clone is expanded.

d_call: NA
v_call: TRBV7-9
clone_size: NA
j_call: TRBJ2-2
cdr3_nt: TGTGCCAGCAGCTTAGGGGGGACAGAGCTGTTTTTT
cdr3_aa: CASSLGGTELFF

d_call: NA
v_call: TRBV7-2
clone_size: NA
j_call: TRBJ2-7
cdr3_nt: TGTGCCAGCAGCCTAAACTACGAGCAGTACTTC
cdr3_aa: CASSLNYEQYF

d_call: TRBD1
v_call: TRBV5-6
clone_size: NA
j_call: TRBJ1-3
cdr3_nt: TGTGCCAGCAGCTTGCCCTATGGGACAGGCGAAACATTAAACACCATATATTTT
cdr3_aa: CASSLPYGTGETLNTIYF

d_call: TRBD2
v_call: TRBV27
clone_size: NA
j_call: TRBJ2-7
cdr3_nt: TGTGCCAGCAGAAACAGCGGGAGCCGCGAGCAGTACTTC
cdr3_aa: CASRNSGSREQYF

d_call: NA
v_call: TRBV4-1
clone_size: NA
j_call: TRBJ2-3
cdr3_nt: TGCGCCAGCAGCCAAGGCCCACGGGGTACAGATACGCAGTATTTT
cdr3_aa: CASSQGPRGTDTQYF

d_call: NA
v_call: TRBV7-9
clone_size: NA
j_call: TRBJ1-1
cdr3_nt: TGTGCCAGCAGCTCACAGGGAGACACTGAAGCTTTCTTT
cdr3_aa: CASSSQGDTEAFF

d_call: TRBD2
v_call: TRBV28
clone_size: NA
j_call: TRBJ2-7
cdr3_nt: TGTGCCAGCAGCAGAAGCTTGGGACTAGCGGGATTCTACGAGCAGTACTTC
cdr3_aa: CASSRSLGLAGFYEQYF

d_call: NA
v_call: TRBV11-3
clone_size: NA
j_call: TRBJ1-1
cdr3_nt: TGTGCCAGCAGCTTCGGGGAGGGCACTGAAGCTTTCTTT
cdr3_aa: CASSFGEGTEAFF

d_call: TRBD2
v_call: TRBV7-9
clone_size: once
j_call: TRBJ2-1
cdr3_nt: TGTGCCAGCAGCGGTCCGTCTAGCGGTAATGAGCAGTTCTTC
cdr3_aa: CASSGPSSGNEQFF

d_call: TRBD2
v_call: TRBV29-1
clone_size: NA
j_call: TRBJ2-7
cdr3_nt: TGCAGCGTTGATTTTGCGGGAGTGGGAGGATACGAGCAGTACTTC
cdr3_aa: CSVDFAGVGGYEQYF

d_call: NA
v_call: TRBV6-1
clone_size: NA
j_call: TRBJ2-7
cdr3_nt: TGTGCCAGCAGTGAATTTTACAGCGGCGAGCAGTACTTC
cdr3_aa: CASSEFYSGEQYF

d_call: NA
v_call: TRBV6-5
clone_size: NA
j_call: TRBJ2-2
cdr3_nt: TGTGCCAGCAGGCAACCCGGGGGAACCGGGGAGCTGTTTTTT
cdr3_aa: CASRQPGGTGELFF

d_call: TRBD1
v_call: TRBV5-5
clone_size: NA
j_call: TRBJ2-2
cdr3_nt: TGTGCCAGCAGCTCCCGGACAGGGGCGGACACCGGGGAGCTGTTTTTT
cdr3_aa: CASSSRTGADTGELFF

d_call: NA
v_call: TRBV28
clone_size: NA
j_call: TRBJ1-2
cdr3_nt: TGTGCCAGCAGTTCAGGACAATACCAGTATGGCTACACCTTC
cdr3_aa: CASSSGQYQYGYTF

d_call: TRBD1
v_call: TRBV9
clone_size: NA
j_call: TRBJ1-1
cdr3_nt: TGTGCCAGCAGCGGATCTCAGGGGGCTAACACTGAAGCTTTCTTT
cdr3_aa: CASSGSQGANTEAFF

d_call: NA
v_call: TRBV9
clone_size: once
j_call: TRBJ2-7
cdr3_nt: TGTGCCAGCAGCGTCCGAAGGACAGACTACGAGCAGTACTTC
cdr3_aa: CASSVRRTDYEQYF

d_call: TRBD1
v_call: TRBV7-9
clone_size: NA
j_call: TRBJ1-2
cdr3_nt: TGTGCCAGCAGCTTCGGACAGGGGGCTTGGGATGGCTACACCTTC
cdr3_aa: CASSFGQGAWDGYTF

d_call: TRBD2
v_call: TRBV6-5
clone_size: NA
j_call: TRBJ2-3
cdr3_nt: TGTGCCAGCAGCGACACCGCGGGAGGCACAGATACGCAGTATTTT
cdr3_aa: CASSDTAGGTDTQYF

d_call: TRBD2
v_call: TRBV9
clone_size: NA
j_call: TRBJ2-6
cdr3_nt: TGTGCCAGCAGCGCCCTACTAGCGGTAACCTCTGGGGCCAACGTCCTGACTTTC
cdr3_aa: CASSALLAVTSGANVLTF

d_call: TRBD1
v_call: TRBV9
clone_size: NA
j_call: TRBJ1-1
cdr3_nt: TGTGCCAGCAGCGCAGGGGGCTTCACTGAAGCTTTCTTT
cdr3_aa: CASSAGGFTEAFF

d_call: NA
v_call: TRBV12-5
clone_size: NA
j_call: TRBJ1-1
cdr3_nt: TGTGCTAGTGGTTTGGGGACTGGCACTGAAGCTTTCTTT
cdr3_aa: CASGLGTGTEAFF

d_call: TRBD1
v_call: TRBV13
clone_size: once
j_call: TRBJ1-1
cdr3_nt: TGTGCCAGCAGCTTGTGGAGGACAGGACGGAACACTGAAGCTTTCTTT
cdr3_aa: CASSLWRTGRNTEAFF

d_call: NA
v_call: TRBV7-9
clone_size: NA
j_call: TRBJ2-1
cdr3_nt: TGTGCCAGCAGCCCCCTCGACAGGAGCGGGCAGTTCTTC
cdr3_aa: CASSPLDRSGQFF

d_call: TRBD1
v_call: TRBV15
clone_size: NA
j_call: TRBJ2-1
cdr3_nt: TGTGCCACCAGCATAGGGGGACAGGGGTTCGGGGAGCAGTTCTTC
cdr3_aa: CATSIGGQGFGEQFF

d_call: TRBD2
v_call: TRBV6-1
clone_size: NA
j_call: TRBJ2-5
cdr3_nt: TGTGCCAGCAGTGTTGGGCGGGGGGAGACCCAGTACTTC
cdr3_aa: CASSVGRGETQYF

d_call: NA
v_call: TRBV7-3
clone_size: NA
j_call: TRBJ2-1
cdr3_nt: TGTGCCAGCAGCTTAGGGACTGCTTCCTACAATGAGCAGTTCTTC
cdr3_aa: CASSLGTASYNEQFF

d_call: TRBD1
v_call: TRBV18
clone_size: NA
j_call: TRBJ1-1
cdr3_nt: TGTGCCAGCTCATCAGTAGGGACAGACAACACTGAAGCTTTCTTT
cdr3_aa: CASSSVGTDNTEAFF

d_call: TRBD1
v_call: TRBV5-6
clone_size: once
j_call: TRBJ1-2
cdr3_nt: TGTGCCAGCAGCCTACCGGGGGACAGGGGGCGAGGTAACTATGGCTACACCTTC
cdr3_aa: CASSLPGDRGRGNYGYTF

d_call: TRBD2
v_call: TRBV7-3
clone_size: once
j_call: TRBJ2-5
cdr3_nt: TGTGCCAGCAGCTTAAATGCGGGGGATCAAGAGACCCAGTACTTC
cdr3_aa: CASSLNAGDQETQYF

d_call: TRBD1
v_call: TRBV9
clone_size: NA
j_call: TRBJ2-3
cdr3_nt: TGTGCCAGCAGCGTAGCTCAGGGGGATTTGACAGATACGCAGTATTTT
cdr3_aa: CASSVAQGDLTDTQYF

d_call: TRBD1
v_call: TRBV10-3
clone_size: once
j_call: TRBJ1-1
cdr3_nt: TGTGCCATCAGCGAATTTACAGGGGGATATACTGAAGCTTTCTTT
cdr3_aa: CAISEFTGGYTEAFF

d_call: NA
v_call: TRBV5-6
clone_size: once
j_call: TRBJ1-2
cdr3_nt: TGTGCCAGCAGCTTGGACGGGACACTAGATTACTATGGCTACACCTTC
cdr3_aa: CASSLDGTLDYYGYTF

d_call: NA
v_call: TRBV6-5
clone_size: NA
j_call: TRBJ2-5
cdr3_nt: TGTGCCAGCAGTTACACAGGGGAGACCCAGTACTTC
cdr3_aa: CASSYTGETQYF

d_call: NA
v_call: TRBV10-2
clone_size: NA
j_call: TRBJ2-7
cdr3_nt: TGCGCCAGCCTCTCGGGGTTGGGAGAGCAGTACTTC
cdr3_aa: CASLSGLGEQYF

d_call: NA
v_call: TRBV7-6
clone_size: NA
j_call: TRBJ1-5
cdr3_nt: TGTGCCAGCAGCTCCCAGTTCAATCAGCCCCAGCATTTT
cdr3_aa: CASSSQFNQPQHF

d_call: TRBD1
v_call: TRBV4-1
clone_size: NA
j_call: TRBJ1-2
cdr3_nt: TGCGCCAGCAGCCAAGATGAGGGACAGAGCTTTTATGGCTACACCTTC
cdr3_aa: CASSQDEGQSFYGYTF

d_call: TRBD1
v_call: TRBV7-8
clone_size: NA
j_call: TRBJ2-7
cdr3_nt: TGTGCCAGCAGCTTAGTTCGGACAGGGATACAGGAGCAGTACTTC
cdr3_aa: CASSLVRTGIQEQYF

d_call: NA
v_call: TRBV5-1
clone_size: NA
j_call: TRBJ1-1
cdr3_nt: TGCGCCAGCAGCTTCCTAGGGAGGGAGACTGAAGCTTTCTTT
cdr3_aa: CASSFLGRETEAFF

d_call: TRBD2
v_call: TRBV6-5
clone_size: NA
j_call: TRBJ2-7
cdr3_nt: TGTGCCAGCAGCGGGAGGGACAACTTCTACGAGCAGTACTTC
cdr3_aa: CASSGRDNFYEQYF

d_call: NA
v_call: TRBV6-5
clone_size: NA
j_call: TRBJ2-1
cdr3_nt: TGTGCCAGCCAAGGGGGTAGCGAAAGTTCCAATGAGCAGTTCTTC
cdr3_aa: CASQGGSESSNEQFF

d_call: NA
v_call: TRBV27
clone_size: NA
j_call: TRBJ1-1
cdr3_nt: TGTGCCAGCACCCTTCATAGGGGGAGCACTGAAGCTTTCTTT
cdr3_aa: CASTLHRGSTEAFF

d_call: NA
v_call: TRBV11-2
clone_size: NA
j_call: TRBJ1-2
cdr3_nt: TGTGCCAGCAGCCCCTACGCCCGAGGGTCCTATGGCTACACCTTC
cdr3_aa: CASSPYARGSYGYTF

d_call: NA
v_call: TRBV28
clone_size: NA
j_call: TRBJ1-1
cdr3_nt: TGTGCCAGCAGTTTCCTTACTATGAACACTGAAGCTTTCTTT
cdr3_aa: CASSFLTMNTEAFF

d_call: NA
v_call: TRBV6-6
clone_size: NA
j_call: TRBJ1-1
cdr3_nt: TGTGCCAGCAGTTACTCCCGGATCGACATTCTTGAAGCTTTCTTT
cdr3_aa: CASSYSRIDILEAFF

d_call: NA
v_call: TRBV10-3
clone_size: NA
j_call: TRBJ1-5
cdr3_nt: TGTGCCATCGGGGAGGGTGGACCCTATCAGCCCCAGCATTTT
cdr3_aa: CAIGEGGPYQPQHF

d_call: TRBD2
v_call: TRBV5-8
clone_size: NA
j_call: TRBJ2-1
cdr3_nt: TGTGCCAGCAGCTTGGCCGAGCGGGAGGGCTGGCTTGAGCAGTTCTTC
cdr3_aa: CASSLAEREGWLEQFF

d_call: NA
v_call: TRBV13
clone_size: NA
j_call: TRBJ2-7
cdr3_nt: TGTGCCAGCAGCTTAGACGCGGCGTACGAGCAGTACTTC
cdr3_aa: CASSLDAAYEQYF

d_call: TRBD1
v_call: TRBV6-5
clone_size: NA
j_call: TRBJ1-2
cdr3_nt: TGTGCCAGCTCGGACAGGGGGAACTATGGCTACACCTTC
cdr3_aa: CASSDRGNYGYTF

d_call: NA
v_call: TRBV14
clone_size: NA
j_call: TRBJ2-7
cdr3_nt: TGTGCCAGCAGCCAGAGACAGTTCAACGAGCAGTACTTC
cdr3_aa: CASSQRQFNEQYF

d_call: NA
v_call: TRBV27
clone_size: NA
j_call: TRBJ1-1
cdr3_nt: TGTGCCAGCAGTGTATTGCAGGTTTCTGAAGCTTTCTTT
cdr3_aa: CASSVLQVSEAFF

d_call: NA
v_call: TRBV2
clone_size: NA
j_call: TRBJ1-3
cdr3_nt: TGTGCCAGCATCTCAGGGTTCTCTGGAAACACCATATATTTT
cdr3_aa: CASISGFSGNTIYF

d_call: NA
v_call: TRBV30
clone_size: NA
j_call: TRBJ2-1
cdr3_nt: TGTGCCTGGACTCGCTCCTACAATGAGCAGTTCTTC
cdr3_aa: CAWTRSYNEQFF

d_call: TRBD2
v_call: TRBV7-6
clone_size: NA
j_call: TRBJ2-7
cdr3_nt: TGTGCCAGCAGCTTCAGACTAGCAGATTACGAGCAGTACTTC
cdr3_aa: CASSFRLADYEQYF